Listed below are T cell receptor beta chains from one sample, sequenced in a study of T cells after yellow fever vaccination. TCRdb reprocessed the 5' RACE reads via MiXCR and lists one record per CDR3 protein. In the table there are 170,000 or so distinct CDR3 sequences, approximately 6.2% of which are singletons. The material sequenced was CD4+ T cells sorted from PBMCs, taken on the day of the first yellow fever vaccination. The origin of the receptors is a man younger than 35 who received the YFV17D yellow fever vaccine. Both conserved end residues are part of each CDR3. D genes are given only for firm matches. Size is omitted from some rows. Given values are once, few, many or a class for expanded clones.

v_call: TRBV3-1; clone_size: many; d_call: TRBD1; j_call: TRBJ1-5; cdr3_aa: CASSLGQGNQPQHF; cdr3_nt: TGTGCCAGCAGCTTGGGACAGGGCAATCAGCCCCAGCATTTT
v_call: TRBV6-2/TRBV6-3; clone_size: few; d_call: NA; j_call: TRBJ1-5; cdr3_aa: CASSYEGGGRPQHF; cdr3_nt: TGTGCCAGCAGTTACGAGGGGGGGGGTCGGCCCCAGCATTTT
v_call: TRBV6-1; clone_size: many; d_call: TRBD1; j_call: TRBJ2-6; cdr3_aa: CASRPGQGFGGANVLTF; cdr3_nt: TGTGCCAGCAGACCGGGACAGGGTTTTGGAGGGGCCAACGTCCTGACTTTC
v_call: TRBV20-1; clone_size: many; d_call: TRBD2; j_call: TRBJ2-5; cdr3_aa: CSAQISGGRQETQYF; cdr3_nt: TGCAGTGCTCAGATTAGCGGGGGTAGGCAAGAGACCCAGTACTTC
v_call: TRBV5-5; clone_size: many; d_call: NA; j_call: TRBJ2-7; cdr3_aa: CASSSPRQIGQYF; cdr3_nt: TGTGCCAGCAGCTCACCCCGACAGATAGGGCAGTACTTC
v_call: TRBV5-1; clone_size: many; d_call: NA; j_call: TRBJ1-2; cdr3_aa: CASSPDGGNYGYTF; cdr3_nt: TGCGCCAGCAGCCCGGATGGTGGTAACTATGGCTACACCTTC
v_call: TRBV27; clone_size: few; d_call: TRBD1; j_call: TRBJ1-4; cdr3_aa: CASRSGQGAEKLFF; cdr3_nt: TGTGCCAGCAGGTCGGGACAGGGTGCTGAAAAACTGTTTTTT
v_call: TRBV19; clone_size: few; d_call: TRBD2; j_call: TRBJ2-2; cdr3_aa: CATRGDWRTVGELFF; cdr3_nt: TGTGCCACCCGGGGGGACTGGCGTACCGTCGGGGAGCTGTTTTTT
v_call: TRBV12-3/TRBV12-4; clone_size: few; d_call: TRBD2; j_call: TRBJ2-3; cdr3_aa: CASSSGGGMTDTQYF; cdr3_nt: TGTGCCAGCAGTTCCGGCGGGGGGATGACAGATACGCAGTATTTT
v_call: TRBV2; clone_size: NA; d_call: NA; j_call: TRBJ1-2; cdr3_aa: CASSPQTRGSSSGYTF; cdr3_nt: TGTGCCAGCAGCCCTCAGACTCGGGGTTCCAGTTCTGGCTACACCTTC
v_call: TRBV3-1; clone_size: few; d_call: NA; j_call: TRBJ2-7; cdr3_aa: CASSHKKGDLGGPYEQYF; cdr3_nt: TGTGCCAGCAGCCACAAAAAGGGGGACCTCGGGGGACCCTACGAGCAGTACTTC
v_call: TRBV5-1; clone_size: few; d_call: NA; j_call: TRBJ1-6; cdr3_aa: CASSTEISYNSPLHF; cdr3_nt: TGCGCCAGCAGCACCGAGATTTCCTATAATTCACCCCTCCACTTT
v_call: TRBV3-1; clone_size: many; d_call: NA; j_call: TRBJ1-1; cdr3_aa: CASSKSFRMMNTEAFF; cdr3_nt: TGTGCCAGCAGCAAAAGCTTCAGGATGATGAACACTGAAGCTTTCTTT
v_call: TRBV4-2; clone_size: many; d_call: TRBD2; j_call: TRBJ2-5; cdr3_aa: CASSQSGTSQETQYF; cdr3_nt: TGTGCCAGCAGCCAATCCGGGACTAGCCAAGAGACCCAGTACTTC
v_call: TRBV12-3/TRBV12-4; clone_size: many; d_call: NA; j_call: TRBJ1-1; cdr3_aa: CASSQKQGLNTEAFF; cdr3_nt: TGTGCCAGCAGTCAGAAGCAGGGATTGAACACTGAAGCTTTCTTT
v_call: TRBV20-1; clone_size: few; d_call: NA; j_call: TRBJ2-2; cdr3_aa: CSASTAGRNTGELFF; cdr3_nt: TGCAGTGCTAGTACCGCGGGACGCAACACCGGGGAGCTGTTTTTT
v_call: TRBV7-2; clone_size: NA; d_call: TRBD1; j_call: TRBJ2-3; cdr3_aa: CASRMTGSIDTQYF; cdr3_nt: TGTGCCAGCAGAATGACAGGGAGCATAGATACGCAGTATTTT
v_call: TRBV11-2; clone_size: many; d_call: TRBD2; j_call: TRBJ2-7; cdr3_aa: CASRRISRGGNEQYF; cdr3_nt: TGTGCCAGCAGACGAATCTCTCGCGGGGGTAACGAGCAGTACTTC
v_call: TRBV14; clone_size: NA; d_call: NA; j_call: TRBJ1-6; cdr3_aa: CASSQNGGNSPLHF; cdr3_nt: TGTGCCAGCAGCCAAAACGGGGGTAATTCACCCCTCCACTTT
v_call: TRBV27; clone_size: many; d_call: NA; j_call: TRBJ1-3; cdr3_aa: CASSLSGTGPRSGNTIYF; cdr3_nt: TGTGCCAGCAGTTTATCGGGTACAGGGCCCCGCTCTGGAAACACCATATATTTT
v_call: TRBV12-3/TRBV12-4; clone_size: few; d_call: NA; j_call: TRBJ2-3; cdr3_aa: CASSLRVLGDTQYF; cdr3_nt: TGTGCCAGCAGTTTGCGGGTCTTGGGAGATACGCAGTATTTT
v_call: TRBV3-1; clone_size: many; d_call: TRBD2; j_call: TRBJ2-1; cdr3_aa: CASSQQAGGLNEQFF; cdr3_nt: TGTGCCAGCAGCCAACAAGCGGGGGGGCTGAATGAGCAGTTCTTC
v_call: TRBV12-3/TRBV12-4; clone_size: few; d_call: NA; j_call: TRBJ1-1; cdr3_aa: CASTRRNTEAFF; cdr3_nt: TGTGCCAGCACCCGACGGAACACTGAAGCTTTCTTT